A single sample is the source of the 15 T cell receptor beta chains below, sequenced in a study of T cells after yellow fever vaccination. One entry per CDR3 protein, called by TCRdb with MiXCR from the 5' RACE reads. The table shows a few hundred thousand distinct CDR3 sequences, with around 13% occurring only once. The input for sequencing was CD4+ T cells sorted from PBMCs, taken 15 days after the yellow fever booster vaccination. Receptors originate from a man aged 18 to 29 who received the YFV17D yellow fever vaccine.

The chain uses TRBV7-2 and TRBJ1-5, with D possibly matching TRBD1 (6 bases). Germline lookup yields CDR1 SGHTA and CDR2 FQGNSA. CDR3 length: 14 amino acids. V was cut by 4 bases and J by 5 bases, with 12 bases left in between. The CDR3 here is CASSYGDTYQPQHF. CDR3 nucleotides: TGTGCCAGCAGCTACGGGGACACCTATCAGCCCCAGCATTTT.

The rearrangement links TRBV4-1 to TRBJ2-3; 7 nucleotides line up with TRBD2. With 2 bases clipped from V and 3 bases from J, the junction kept 14 bases outside the gene matches. Germline V lookup: CDR1 MGHRA, CDR2 YSYEKL. The CDR3 length is 18 residues. For the CDR3, the DNA is TGCGCCAGCAGCCAACCCCCGCGGGCCCGGGGAGGGACAGATACGCAGTATTTT. Translation: CASSQPPRARGGTDTQYF.

The table lists this clonotype with many counts. V gene TRBV12-3 or TRBV12-4 combines with J gene TRBJ2-1; D might be TRBD1 (5 bases). V lost 7 bases to trimming and J lost 2 bases, with 15 bases between them. The CDR3 length is 15 residues. Here the CDR3 DNA reads TGTGCCAGCACCGTCCGACAGAGACCCTACAATGAGCAGTTCTTC. Translation gives CASTVRQRPYNEQFF.

This chain links TRBV24-1 with TRBJ2-3; D may match TRBD1 or TRBD2 (5 bases each). Germline V CDR1 and CDR2: KGHDR, SFDVKD. V lost 4 bases and J lost 4, with 11 bases in between. This CDR3 has 14 amino acids. The CDR3 nucleotides read TGTGCCACCAGTGACCCTAGAGGGGCAGATACGCAGTATTTT. It translates to CATSDPRGADTQYF.

There are a few counts of this clonotype. This CDR3 is CASSLSGYFDSPLHF. In DNA form, the CDR3 reads TGTGCCAGCAGCTTATCTGGGTATTTTGATTCACCCCTCCACTTT. The rearrangement joins TRBV7-9 to TRBJ1-6; no definite D call. The CDR3 loop spans 15 amino acids. The germline V gene has CDR1 SEHNR and CDR2 FQNEAQ (reference sequence). V lost 2 bases and J 8 bases, leaving 13 bases between the germline ends.

V gene TRBV20-1 combines with J gene TRBJ2-1, with no clear D. Germline loops: CDR1 DFQATT, CDR2 SNEGSKA (reference sequence). CDR3 length: 17 amino acids. The V end lost 3 bases, the J end lost 0 bases, and 18 bases lay between the germline ends. The CDR3 reads CSARDLLSAVSYNEQFF. The CDR3 nucleotides are TGCAGTGCTAGGGACCTCCTAAGCGCAGTCTCCTACAATGAGCAGTTCTTC.

This clonotype has more than one count but fewer than ten. V usage is TRBV12-3 or TRBV12-4 and J usage is TRBJ2-1; 12 nucleotides agree with TRBD2. CDR3 length equals 15 residues. J gave up 2 bases and V 5 bases, and 1 base lay outside the gene matches. The CDR3 region has the DNA TGTGCCAGCAGTACTAGCGGGGGGCCCTACAATGAGCAGTTCTTC. It encodes CASSTSGGPYNEQFF.

The chain couples TRBV28 to TRBJ2-5; 7 nucleotides align to TRBD2. V gave up 7 bases and J gave up 4 bases; unmatched junction bases: 9. Germline V gene lookup returns CDR1 MDHEN and CDR2 SYDVKM. The CDR3 is 14 residues long. CDR3 DNA sequence: TGTGCCAGCACCTCCGTGGGGGAGGGAGAGACCCAGTACTTC. Its translation: CASTSVGEGETQYF.

This clonotype was seen a handful of times. The chain carries TRBV10-3 and TRBJ2-5; 10 bases are shared with TRBD2. Trimming removed 0 bases from V and 5 bases from J; junction bases left unmatched: 6. CDR3 length: 16 amino acids. Germline V gives CDR1 ENHRY, CDR2 SYGVKD. CDR3 DNA: TGTGCCATCAGTGAGTCGAAAACTAGCGGGGCGGAGACCCAGTACTTC. This translates into CAISESKTSGAETQYF.

A few counts support this clonotype. The chain links TRBV4-1 to TRBJ1-1; D ambiguous. CDR1 and CDR2 (germline): MGHRA, YSYEKL. V gave up 4 bases and J gave up 3 bases, with 15 bases separating them. The CDR3 length is 15 residues. The CDR3, as DNA: TGCGCCAGCAGCCGAGGTGAAGGTGCGGACACTGAAGCTTTCTTT. Amino acids: CASSRGEGADTEAFF.

This clonotype was seen a handful of times. The rearrangement uses TRBV7-9 and TRBJ2-1, with TRBD2 matching 9 bases. The trim removed 5 bases at V and 7 bases at J, leaving 12 bases unmatched. There are 16 residues in the CDR3. CDR1 is SEHNR, CDR2 FQNEAQ, per germline (reference sequence). CDR3 DNA: TGTGCCAGCAGCCCCCAGGGGCGGGGGGGCGAGAATGAGCAGTTCTTC. This encodes CASSPQGRGGENEQFF.

This clonotype was observed at least ten times. V gene TRBV7-9 combines with J gene TRBJ1-2; the D is unclear. The ends were cut back, 2 bases at V and 3 bases at J, with 10 bases in the middle. CDR1 is SEHNR and CDR2 is FQNEAQ in the germline V gene (reference sequence). CDR3 size: 14 residues. The CDR3 coding sequence is TGTGCCAGCAGCTTAAGGGCCCGAGACTATGGCTACACCTTC. Encoded protein: CASSLRARDYGYTF.

This chain uses TRBV6-5 with TRBJ1-6; no firm D call. CDR3 length: 12 residues. CDR1 MNHEY and CDR2 SVGAGI come from the germline V gene. With 7 bases removed from V and 7 bases from J, the gap between germline ends came to 8 bases. CDR3 loop: CASTHSNSPLHF. In nucleotides, the CDR3 is TGTGCCAGCACTCACAGCAATTCACCCCTCCACTTT.

J is TRBJ2-7 and V is TRBV13; D ambiguous. Germline CDR1 PRHDT, CDR2 FYEKMQ (reference sequence). V dropped 0 bases and J dropped 7 bases, with 10 bases sitting between them. The CDR3 extends over 13 amino acids. Here the CDR3 reads CASSLGPPGEQYF. The CDR3 DNA reads as TGTGCCAGCAGCTTAGGCCCCCCCGGGGAGCAGTACTTC.

This clonotype was seen many times. This sequence joins TRBV30 and TRBJ2-7; 12 bases map to TRBD2. Germline assignment: CDR1 GTSNPN and CDR2 SVGIG (reference sequence). V trimming: 8 bases; J trimming: 3 bases; junction bases outside the gene matches: 8. The CDR3 extends over 14 amino acids. The CDR3, as DNA: TGTGCCGCCGGCACTAGCGGGGGGCGCTACGAGCAGTACTTC. Encoded protein: CAAGTSGGRYEQYF.